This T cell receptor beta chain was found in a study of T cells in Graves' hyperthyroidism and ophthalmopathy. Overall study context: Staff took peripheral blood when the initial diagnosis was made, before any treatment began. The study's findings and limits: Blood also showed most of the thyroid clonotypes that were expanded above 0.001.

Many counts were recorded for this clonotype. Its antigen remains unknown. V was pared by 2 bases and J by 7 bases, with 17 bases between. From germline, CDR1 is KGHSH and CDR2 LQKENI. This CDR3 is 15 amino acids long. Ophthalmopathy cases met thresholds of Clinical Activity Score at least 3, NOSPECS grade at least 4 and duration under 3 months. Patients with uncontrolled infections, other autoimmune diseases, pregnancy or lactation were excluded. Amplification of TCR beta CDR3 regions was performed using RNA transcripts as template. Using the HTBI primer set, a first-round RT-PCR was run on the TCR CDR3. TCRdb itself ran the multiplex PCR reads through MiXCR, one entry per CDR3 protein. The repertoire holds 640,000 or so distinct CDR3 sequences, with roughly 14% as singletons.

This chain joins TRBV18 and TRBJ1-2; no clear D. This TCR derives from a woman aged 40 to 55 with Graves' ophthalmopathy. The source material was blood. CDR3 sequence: CASSPKGRVEFGYTF. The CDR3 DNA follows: TGTGCCAGCTCACCAAAAGGGCGGGTCGAGTTTGGCTACACCTTC.